This is a list of T cell receptor beta chains from one sample in a study of control samples from healthy donors and cancer patients. The table came from immunoSEQ multiplex PCR; TCRdb's copy has only in-frame clones and leaves some out. The table lists 150,000 to 200,000 clones, around 90% of them singletons, with about 12% in the top ten. The sample consisted of blood. These receptors originate from a man aged 30-40 years in good health. CDR3s include the opening cysteine and the closing phenylalanine or tryptophan. The D gene is left open where the match is weak. The listing skips clone size in some rows; elsewhere it reads once, few, many or a size class.

TRBV30	NA	TRBJ2-1	few	TGTGCCTGGACGGAGAAAGGGAGAGGGTCCTACAATGAGCAGTTCTTC	CAWTEKGRGSYNEQFF
TRBV6-4	NA	TRBJ1-1	NA	TGTGCCAGCAGTCCCCGGGGGAACACTGAAGCTTTCTTT	CASSPRGNTEAFF
TRBV9	NA	TRBJ1-1	NA	TGTGCCTCCTCGGGGCAGAACACTGAAGCTTTCTTT	CASSGQNTEAFF
TRBV25-1	NA	TRBJ1-6	NA	TGTGCCAGCCGCGGACGGACTAATTCACCCCTCCACTTT	CASRGRTNSPLHF
TRBV7-6	TRBD1	TRBJ1-1	NA	TGTGCCAGCAGCTTGGGACAGCTCATGAACACTGAAGCTTTCTTT	CASSLGQLMNTEAFF
TRBV12-3/TRBV12-4	NA	TRBJ2-7	NA	TGTGCCAGCAGTTTCCTAACGCACGAGCAGTACTTC	CASSFLTHEQYF
TRBV4-1	NA	TRBJ1-6	NA	TGCGCCAGCAGCCAAGCACCAGGAGTCTATAATTCACCCCTCCACTTT	CASSQAPGVYNSPLHF
TRBV5-8	NA	TRBJ1-6	NA	TGTGCCAGCAGCTTGGCAGGGGCTAGCTCCTATAATTCACCCCTCCACTTT	CASSLAGASSYNSPLHF
TRBV29-1	TRBD1	TRBJ2-1	NA	TGCAGCGCGTCCCGGGACAGCAACAATGAGCAGTTCTTC	CSASRDSNNEQFF
TRBV5-4	NA	TRBJ1-3	once	TGTGCCAGCAGCTTGGTGGGTAGCTCTGGAAACACCATATATTTT	CASSLVGSSGNTIYF
TRBV5-1	NA	TRBJ1-1	NA	TGCGCCAGCAGCTTGGTTACGGTGGGTGGAACTGAAGCTTTCTTT	CASSLVTVGGTEAFF
TRBV3-1/TRBV3-2	NA	TRBJ1-1	NA	TGTGCCAGCAGCCAACTGGGGGAGGAGAACACTGAAGCTTTCTTT	CASSQLGEENTEAFF
TRBV28	NA	TRBJ1-5	NA	TGTGCCAGCAGTCCGCTAAGTCAGCCCCAGCATTTT	CASSPLSQPQHF
TRBV3-1/TRBV3-2	TRBD1	TRBJ1-4	NA	TGTGCCAGCAGCCAAGGGAAACCGGGACAGAGGAATGAAAAACTGTTTTTT	CASSQGKPGQRNEKLFF
TRBV28	NA	TRBJ1-2	NA	TGTGCCAGCAGGTTGGGTGGAACAGGGAGATTGTACACCTTC	CASRLGGTGRLYTF